This T cell receptor beta chain was sequenced in a study of T cell changes during pregnancy in multiple sclerosis. CDR1 is SGDLS and CDR2 is YYNGEE in the germline V gene. With 3 bases removed from V and 3 bases from J, the gap between germline ends came to 15 bases. This CDR3 comprises 15 residues. This clone was seen a few times. Data came from immunoSEQ multiplex PCR; TCRdb stores just in-frame clones and leaves some out. The sample lists about 41,000 clones, 90% to 95% occurring once. The clonotype originates from a female donor with multiple sclerosis, enrolled in a pregnancy study. This chain uses TRBV9 with TRBJ1-1; D may be TRBD1 (6 bases). Specimen: CD8+ T cells from peripheral blood mononuclear cells, collected in the third trimester of pregnancy. The CDR3 nucleotides read TGTGCCAGCAGCGGGACTCAGGGGAGGGACACTGAAGCTTTCTTT. As protein: CASSGTQGRDTEAFF.